This TCR beta chain was identified in a study of early T cells in non-severe SARS-CoV-2 infection. About the research overall: Sequenced material consisted of bulk RNA (from unsorted whole blood), and chains were unpaired. Findings and limits, study-wide: In VDJdb matching, anti-spike CD8 responses were favored while private and CD4 specificities went missing.

The TCR library protocol attached unique molecular identifiers to the individual cDNA molecules. TCRdb passed the 5' RACE reads through MiXCR, listing each CDR3 protein once. The sample includes 30,000 to 40,000 distinct CDR3 sequences, 4.5% to 5.5% of them seen just once. This clonotype was seen at least ten times. Antigen specificity is unknown. The CDR3 contains 14 residues. V shed 4 bases and J 7 bases; nucleotides not matched to a gene: 12. The germline gives CDR1 SQVTM, CDR2 ANQGSEA. This clonotype originated in an adult who was a healthcare worker with PCR-confirmed SARS-CoV-2 infection or an uninfected control (not recorded which). This chain uses TRBV29-1 with TRBJ1-2; 7 positions agree with TRBD1. The sequencing sample was made of whole blood. CDR3 bases: TGCAGCGTTGGGCCGAGGGGGACAGAAGTTGGCTACACCTTC. This codes for CSVGPRGTEVGYTF.